The rows below give T cell receptor beta chains drawn from one sample of a study of OX40 agonist ivuxolimab in advanced cancers. Sequencing used immunoSEQ multiplex PCR; TCRdb keeps in-frame clones, though not all of them. The data show 35,000 to 45,000 clones, approximately 80% seen once. The source material was CD4+ or CD8+ T cells sorted from blood, sampled in a trial of the OX40 agonist ivuxolimab. These receptors originate from an adult with an advanced solid tumor such as melanoma, head and neck, liver or kidney cancer. CDR3s include the opening cysteine and the closing phenylalanine or tryptophan. Fields, in order: J gene, D gene, clone size, V gene, CDR3 DNA, CDR3 protein. D genes are given only for firm matches. A clone size is listed for some rows: how often the clone was seen (once, few, many), or a class if it is expanded.

j_call: TRBJ1-1; d_call: TRBD1; clone_size: .; v_call: TRBV7-2; cdr3_nt: TGTGCCAGCAGCTTACCCGAGGACAGGGGGAAAGCTTTCTTT; cdr3_aa: CASSLPEDRGKAFF
j_call: TRBJ2-7; d_call: .; clone_size: .; v_call: TRBV6-5; cdr3_nt: TGTGCCAGCAGTTATGGTTGGGGGTCCTACGAGCAGTACTTC; cdr3_aa: CASSYGWGSYEQYF
j_call: TRBJ2-2; d_call: .; clone_size: .; v_call: TRBV28; cdr3_nt: TGTGCCAGCAGTTTCGTAAGGCAGGGAAACACCGGGGAGCTGTTTTTT; cdr3_aa: CASSFVRQGNTGELFF
j_call: TRBJ2-5; d_call: TRBD2; clone_size: .; v_call: TRBV4-3; cdr3_nt: TGCGCCAGCAGCCAAGATACTAGCGGGGCCGCGGAGACCCAGTACTTC; cdr3_aa: CASSQDTSGAAETQYF
j_call: TRBJ2-3; d_call: TRBD2; clone_size: .; v_call: TRBV19; cdr3_nt: TGTGCCAGTAGTATAGATGGGCCTAGCGGGAGGGCCCGGATAAACACAGATACGCAGTATTTT; cdr3_aa: CASSIDGPSGRARINTDTQYF
j_call: TRBJ1-1; d_call: TRBD1; clone_size: few; v_call: TRBV7-9; cdr3_nt: TGTGCCAGCAGCCACGCCGGACAGGGAGGGACTGAAGCTTTCTTT; cdr3_aa: CASSHAGQGGTEAFF
j_call: TRBJ2-3; d_call: .; clone_size: .; v_call: TRBV5-1; cdr3_nt: TGCGCCAGCAGCTTGTCCCGACAGCGCGATAGCACAGATACGCAGTATTTT; cdr3_aa: CASSLSRQRDSTDTQYF
j_call: TRBJ2-1; d_call: .; clone_size: few; v_call: TRBV7-8; cdr3_nt: TGTGCCAGCAGCACGACCGGATCACCTTACAATGAGCAGTTCTTC; cdr3_aa: CASSTTGSPYNEQFF
j_call: TRBJ1-3; d_call: .; clone_size: .; v_call: TRBV6-6; cdr3_nt: TGTGCCAGCAGAGGGTATGGAGGAAACACCATATATTTT; cdr3_aa: CASRGYGGNTIYF
j_call: TRBJ2-7; d_call: TRBD1; clone_size: .; v_call: TRBV9; cdr3_nt: TGTGCCAGCAGCGCAAATCCGGGACAGGGCTACGAGCAGTACTTC; cdr3_aa: CASSANPGQGYEQYF
j_call: TRBJ1-1; d_call: .; clone_size: .; v_call: TRBV5-1; cdr3_nt: TGCGCCAGCAGCTTGGCCTCTTTGGGAGGCCGGATGAACACTGAAGCTTTCTTT; cdr3_aa: CASSLASLGGRMNTEAFF
j_call: TRBJ2-7; d_call: .; clone_size: .; v_call: TRBV7-2; cdr3_nt: TGTGCCAGCAGCCCCAGGTCCCCCGGAGGTCTAATCTCCTACGAGCAGTACTTC; cdr3_aa: CASSPRSPGGLISYEQYF
j_call: TRBJ1-1; d_call: .; clone_size: few; v_call: TRBV6-6; cdr3_nt: TGTGCCAGCAGTCAGGGGCTTGAAGCTTTCTTT; cdr3_aa: CASSQGLEAFF
j_call: TRBJ2-3; d_call: .; clone_size: .; v_call: TRBV11-1; cdr3_nt: TGTGCCAGCAGCGGTAATCTGGGGGGGCCAGATACGCAGTATTTT; cdr3_aa: CASSGNLGGPDTQYF
j_call: TRBJ2-1; d_call: .; clone_size: few; v_call: TRBV9; cdr3_nt: TGTGCCAGCAGCCCCTGGGGAGGTGTTGAGCAGTTCTTC; cdr3_aa: CASSPWGGVEQFF
j_call: TRBJ1-2; d_call: .; clone_size: .; v_call: TRBV28; cdr3_nt: TGTGCCAGCAGTTTACTGGGGCAGGCGAGAGGCTACACCTTC; cdr3_aa: CASSLLGQARGYTF
j_call: TRBJ1-6; d_call: TRBD1; clone_size: .; v_call: TRBV5-1; cdr3_nt: TGCGCCAGCAGCTTGGGTGGACAGGGGAATTCACCCCTCCACTTT; cdr3_aa: CASSLGGQGNSPLHF
j_call: TRBJ1-5; d_call: .; clone_size: .; v_call: TRBV6-1; cdr3_nt: TGTGCCACCTTGCCGGGACGGGTAAATCAGCCCCAGCATTTT; cdr3_aa: CATLPGRVNQPQHF
j_call: TRBJ1-4; d_call: .; clone_size: .; v_call: TRBV19; cdr3_nt: TGTGCCAGTAGTTCGCCCCGGCCTACAGGGGAAAAACTGTTTTTT; cdr3_aa: CASSSPRPTGEKLFF
j_call: TRBJ2-5; d_call: .; clone_size: .; v_call: TRBV10-3; cdr3_nt: TGTGCCATCAGTGAGGGAGAGACCCAGTACTTC; cdr3_aa: CAISEGETQYF
j_call: TRBJ1-1; d_call: .; clone_size: .; v_call: TRBV19; cdr3_nt: TGTGCCAGTCCTAGTCCCCAGGGAACAGGGACGATCGCTGAAGCTTTCTTT; cdr3_aa: CASPSPQGTGTIAEAFF
j_call: TRBJ2-1; d_call: .; clone_size: .; v_call: TRBV4-3; cdr3_nt: TGCGCCAGCAGCCCGGGACCATACAATGAGCAGTTCTTC; cdr3_aa: CASSPGPYNEQFF
j_call: TRBJ2-3; d_call: .; clone_size: .; v_call: TRBV11-1; cdr3_nt: TGTGCCAGCAGCCCCCAAATATCAGATACGCAGTATTTT; cdr3_aa: CASSPQISDTQYF